Sequencing of this T cell receptor beta chain was carried out in a study of early T cells in non-severe SARS-CoV-2 infection. TCRdb called the 5' RACE reads again in MiXCR, with one record for every CDR3 protein. Counted here are over 95,000 distinct CDR3 sequences, roughly 15% occurring once; the ten biggest clones make up roughly 1.2%. V lost 8 bases, J lost 1 base, and 14 bases lay in between. This CDR3 region has 14 residues. Germline CDR1 and CDR2: MNHEY and SVGEGT. This receptor was obtained from an adult who was a healthcare worker with PCR-confirmed SARS-CoV-2 infection or an uninfected control (not recorded which). V usage is TRBV6-2 or TRBV6-3 and J usage is TRBJ1-2; D is unclear. The specimen sequenced was whole blood. CDR3 nucleotide sequence: TGTGCCAGCGGACCAAACACGGTTAACTATGGCTACACCTTC. It yields the protein CASGPNTVNYGYTF.